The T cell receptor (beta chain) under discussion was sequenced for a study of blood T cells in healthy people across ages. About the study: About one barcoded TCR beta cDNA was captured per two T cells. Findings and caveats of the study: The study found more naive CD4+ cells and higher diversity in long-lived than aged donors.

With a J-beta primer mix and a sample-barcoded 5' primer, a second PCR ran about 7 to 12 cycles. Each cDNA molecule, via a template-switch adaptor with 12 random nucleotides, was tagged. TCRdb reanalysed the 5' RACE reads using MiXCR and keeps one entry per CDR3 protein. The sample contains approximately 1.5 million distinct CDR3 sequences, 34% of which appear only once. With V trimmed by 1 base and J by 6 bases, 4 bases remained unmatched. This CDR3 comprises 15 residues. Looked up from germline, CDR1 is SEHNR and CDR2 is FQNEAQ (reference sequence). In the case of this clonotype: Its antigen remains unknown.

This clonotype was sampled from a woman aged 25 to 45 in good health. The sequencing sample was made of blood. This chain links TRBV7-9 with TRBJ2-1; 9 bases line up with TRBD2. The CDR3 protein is CASSLEGTSFNEQFF. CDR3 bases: TGTGCCAGCAGCTTAGAAGGGACTAGCTTCAATGAGCAGTTCTTC.